This T cell receptor beta chain was sequenced for a study of OX40 agonist ivuxolimab in advanced cancers. The method was immunoSEQ multiplex PCR; TCRdb's version includes in-frame clones alone and lacks a portion of them. The sample shows about 76,000 clones, approximately 87% of them seen only once. General study findings and limits: Within 6 weeks, CD4+ and CD8+ blood T cells expanded clonally at 0.1 to 3.0 mg/kg. The investigators did not determine what antigen specificity the expanded peripheral T cells had.

Concerning this clone: Antigen unknown.

This CDR3 region has 14 residues. Germline CDR1 and CDR2: SGHVS and FNYEAQ. V lost 10 bases to trimming and J lost 0 bases; unmatched junction nucleotides: 5. Specimen: CD4+ or CD8+ T cells sorted from blood, collected in a trial of the OX40 agonist ivuxolimab. This TCR was recovered from an adult with an advanced solid tumor such as melanoma, head and neck, liver or kidney cancer. The rearrangement uses TRBV7-6 and TRBJ2-1; 8 bases fit TRBD1. CDR3 sequence: CANRGTPSYNEQFF. In DNA form, the CDR3 reads TGTGCCAACAGGGGGACACCCTCCTACAATGAGCAGTTCTTC.